The rows below give T cell receptor beta chains drawn from one sample of a study of T cell clonotyping in hematopoietic cell transplantation. TCRdb's table, derived via immunoSEQ multiplex PCR, lists solely in-frame clones and lacks some. Of roughly 45,000 clones in the sample, just over 85% are singletons; the top ten hold 4.5% to 6.5%. The source was peripheral blood mononuclear cells, collected before stem cell transplant. The source of these receptors is a man in his fifties or sixties with biphenotypic leukemia. Some clones in this sample may be carry-over from other donors' samples. Each CDR3 is given without its conserved first and last residue. Not all rows give a size; the values are once, few, many and, for expanded clones, a class.

v_call: TRBV10-3; clone_size: once; cdr3_length: 13; cdr3_aa: AISGIGTSGETQY
v_call: TRBV5-1; clone_size: .; cdr3_length: 12; cdr3_aa: ASSLLSGTDTQY
v_call: TRBV11-2; clone_size: .; cdr3_length: 12; cdr3_aa: ASSLDKGSRELF
v_call: TRBV5-1; clone_size: .; cdr3_length: 12; cdr3_aa: ASGREAWGDTQY
v_call: TRBV5-1; clone_size: .; cdr3_length: 11; cdr3_aa: ASRPRQGDGYT
v_call: TRBV19; clone_size: .; cdr3_length: 11; cdr3_aa: ASSTSSGETQY
v_call: TRBV7-9; clone_size: .; cdr3_length: 12; cdr3_aa: ASSLEQGLYGYT
v_call: TRBV7-9; clone_size: .; cdr3_length: 14; cdr3_aa: ASSLVPLASSYEQY
v_call: TRBV19; clone_size: .; cdr3_length: 11; cdr3_aa: ASINTGERGYT
v_call: TRBV7-2; clone_size: .; cdr3_length: 13; cdr3_aa: ASSLVGTGGEKLF
v_call: TRBV7-2; clone_size: .; cdr3_length: 11; cdr3_aa: ASRAYSNQPQH
v_call: TRBV6-5; clone_size: .; cdr3_length: 14; cdr3_aa: ASSYFGQGNTYEQY
v_call: TRBV6-8; clone_size: .; cdr3_length: 8; cdr3_aa: ATYPQVRV
v_call: TRBV14; clone_size: .; cdr3_length: 12; cdr3_aa: ASSPAGDTDTQY
v_call: TRBV5-5; clone_size: .; cdr3_length: 15; cdr3_aa: ASSTGYRDRAFNEQF
v_call: TRBV18; clone_size: .; cdr3_length: 12; cdr3_aa: ASSRGPVDYEQY
v_call: TRBV11-2; clone_size: once; cdr3_length: 10; cdr3_aa: ASSPFYYGYT
v_call: TRBV5-1; clone_size: .; cdr3_length: 12; cdr3_aa: ASSLASLADEQF
v_call: TRBV9; clone_size: .; cdr3_length: 11; cdr3_aa: ASSRGTQGEQF
v_call: TRBV6-1; clone_size: .; cdr3_length: 12; cdr3_aa: ASSVGPRSEKLF
v_call: TRBV19; clone_size: .; cdr3_length: 12; cdr3_aa: ASSILDRGDTQY
v_call: TRBV19; clone_size: .; cdr3_length: 12; cdr3_aa: ASSAQTGAVGYT
v_call: TRBV25-1; clone_size: .; cdr3_length: 10; cdr3_aa: ASRREMDTQY
v_call: TRBV9; clone_size: .; cdr3_length: 11; cdr3_aa: ASSLTGESEQY
v_call: TRBV7-2; clone_size: .; cdr3_length: 12; cdr3_aa: ASSLALGLETQY
v_call: TRBV4-2; clone_size: .; cdr3_length: 13; cdr3_aa: ASSQGDREYEKLF
v_call: TRBV30; clone_size: .; cdr3_length: 13; cdr3_aa: AWRGGSGTYNEQF
v_call: TRBV25-1; clone_size: .; cdr3_length: 10; cdr3_aa: ASSAGQVGYT
v_call: TRBV10-3; clone_size: once; cdr3_length: 12; cdr3_aa: AISESTGGQPQH
v_call: TRBV5-1; clone_size: .; cdr3_length: 13; cdr3_aa: ASSLAGREATEAF
v_call: TRBV28; clone_size: .; cdr3_length: 14; cdr3_aa: ASNLGSFSGANVLT
v_call: TRBV27; clone_size: .; cdr3_length: 13; cdr3_aa: ASRVWTGETGELF
v_call: TRBV28; clone_size: .; cdr3_length: 16; cdr3_aa: ASRISEGVYEAGYGYT
v_call: TRBV7-9; clone_size: .; cdr3_length: 10; cdr3_aa: ASGQGNTEAF
v_call: TRBV4-3; clone_size: once; cdr3_length: 16; cdr3_aa: ASRRDRGPSGRAYEQY